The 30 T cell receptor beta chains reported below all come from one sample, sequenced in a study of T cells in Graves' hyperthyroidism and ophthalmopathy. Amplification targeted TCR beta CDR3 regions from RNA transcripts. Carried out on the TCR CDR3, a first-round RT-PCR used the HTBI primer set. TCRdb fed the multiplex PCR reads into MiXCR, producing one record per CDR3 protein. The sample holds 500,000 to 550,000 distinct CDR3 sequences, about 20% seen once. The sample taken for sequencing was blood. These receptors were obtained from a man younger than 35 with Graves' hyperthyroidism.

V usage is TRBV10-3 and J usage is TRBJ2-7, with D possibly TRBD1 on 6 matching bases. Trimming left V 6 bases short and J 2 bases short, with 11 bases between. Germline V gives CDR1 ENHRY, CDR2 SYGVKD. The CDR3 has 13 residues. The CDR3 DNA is TGTGCCATCAGCCGGGACACTACCTACGAGCAGTACTTC. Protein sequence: CAISRDTTYEQYF.

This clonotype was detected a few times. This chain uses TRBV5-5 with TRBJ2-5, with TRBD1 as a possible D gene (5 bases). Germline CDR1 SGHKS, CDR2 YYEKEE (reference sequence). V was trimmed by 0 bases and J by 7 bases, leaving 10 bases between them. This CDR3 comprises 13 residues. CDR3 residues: CASSLVSQGTQYF. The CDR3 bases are TGTGCCAGCAGCTTGGTCAGTCAGGGGACCCAGTACTTC.

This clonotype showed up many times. The CDR3 DNA reads as TGTGCCTGGAGGGTGAGGGAGGCCTACGAGCAGTACTTC. Translated, it gives CAWRVREAYEQYF. The gene calls are TRBV30 and TRBJ2-7; D is perhaps TRBD2 (6 bases). The V gene's germline CDR1 is GTSNPN and CDR2 SVGIG (reference sequence). V lost 3 bases to trimming and J lost 2 bases, with 11 bases between them. The CDR3 loop spans 13 amino acids.

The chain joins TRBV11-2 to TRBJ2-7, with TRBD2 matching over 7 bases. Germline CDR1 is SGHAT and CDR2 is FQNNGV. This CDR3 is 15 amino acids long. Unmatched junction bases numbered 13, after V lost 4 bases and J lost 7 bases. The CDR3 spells CASSSIRGRAGEQYF. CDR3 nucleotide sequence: TGTGCCAGCAGCTCGATTAGAGGCCGAGCGGGAGAGCAGTACTTC.

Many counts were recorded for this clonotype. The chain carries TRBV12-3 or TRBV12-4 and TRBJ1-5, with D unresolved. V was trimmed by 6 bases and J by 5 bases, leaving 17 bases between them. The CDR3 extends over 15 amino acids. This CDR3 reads CASSHTAGRDQPQHF. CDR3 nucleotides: TGTGCCAGCAGCCATACCGCTGGGCGGGATCAGCCCCAGCATTTT.

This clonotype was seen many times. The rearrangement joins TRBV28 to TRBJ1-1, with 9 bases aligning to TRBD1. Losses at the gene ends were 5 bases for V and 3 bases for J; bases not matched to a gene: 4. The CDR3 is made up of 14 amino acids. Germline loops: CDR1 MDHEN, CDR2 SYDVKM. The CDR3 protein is CASSLRQGDTEAFF. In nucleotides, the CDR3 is TGTGCCAGCAGTCTCCGACAGGGGGACACTGAAGCTTTCTTT. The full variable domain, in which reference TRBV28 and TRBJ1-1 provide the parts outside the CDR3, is DVKVTQSSRYLVKRTGEKVFLECVQDMDHENMFWYRQDPGLGLRLIYFSYDVKMKEKGDIPEGYSVSREKKERFSLILESASTNQTSMYLCASSLRQGDTEAFFGQGTRLTVV.

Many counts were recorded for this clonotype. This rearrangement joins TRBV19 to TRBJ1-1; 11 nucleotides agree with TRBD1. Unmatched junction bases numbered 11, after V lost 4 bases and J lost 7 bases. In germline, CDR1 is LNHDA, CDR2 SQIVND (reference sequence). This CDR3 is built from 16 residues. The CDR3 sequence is CASSRGQGALTSEAFF. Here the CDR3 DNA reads TGTGCCAGTAGTAGAGGACAGGGGGCCCTTACCAGTGAAGCTTTCTTT. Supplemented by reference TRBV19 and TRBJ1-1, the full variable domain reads DGGITQSPKYLFRKEGQNVTLSCEQNLNHDAMYWYRQDPGQGLRLIYYSQIVNDFQKGDIAEGYSVSREKKESFPLTVTSAQKNPTAFYLCASSRGQGALTSEAFFGQGTRLTVV.

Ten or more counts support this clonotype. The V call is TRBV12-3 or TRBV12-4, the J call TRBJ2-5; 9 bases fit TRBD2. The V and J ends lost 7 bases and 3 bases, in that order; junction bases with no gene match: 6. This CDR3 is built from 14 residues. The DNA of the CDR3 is TGTGCCAGCACCTTGAGGACTAGCGAAGAGACCCAGTACTTC. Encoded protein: CASTLRTSEETQYF.

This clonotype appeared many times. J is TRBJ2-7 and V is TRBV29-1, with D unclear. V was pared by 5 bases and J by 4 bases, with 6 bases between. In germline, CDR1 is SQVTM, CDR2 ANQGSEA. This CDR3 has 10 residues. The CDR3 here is CSVWEYEQYF. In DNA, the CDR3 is TGCAGCGTTTGGGAATACGAGCAGTACTTC.

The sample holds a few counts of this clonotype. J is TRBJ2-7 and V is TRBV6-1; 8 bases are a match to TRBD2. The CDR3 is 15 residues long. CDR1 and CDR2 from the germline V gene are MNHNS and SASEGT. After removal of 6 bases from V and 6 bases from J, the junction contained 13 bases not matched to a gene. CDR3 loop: CASSPRGAGGAEQYF. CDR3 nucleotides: TGTGCCAGCAGCCCCAGAGGGGCGGGAGGTGCCGAGCAGTACTTC.

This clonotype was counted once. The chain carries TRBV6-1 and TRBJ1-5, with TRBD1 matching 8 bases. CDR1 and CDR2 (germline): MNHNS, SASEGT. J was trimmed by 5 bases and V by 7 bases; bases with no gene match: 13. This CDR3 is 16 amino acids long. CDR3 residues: CASTSGQAYSDQPQHF. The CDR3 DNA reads TGTGCCAGCACATCGGGACAGGCATACTCCGATCAGCCCCAGCATTTT.

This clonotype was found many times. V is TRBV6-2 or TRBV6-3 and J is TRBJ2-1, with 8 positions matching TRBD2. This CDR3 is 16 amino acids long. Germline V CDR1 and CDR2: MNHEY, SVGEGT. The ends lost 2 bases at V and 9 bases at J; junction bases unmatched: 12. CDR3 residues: CASSYGYRRGVSEQFF. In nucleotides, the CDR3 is TGTGCCAGCAGTTACGGCTATCGGCGGGGGGTAAGTGAGCAGTTCTTC.

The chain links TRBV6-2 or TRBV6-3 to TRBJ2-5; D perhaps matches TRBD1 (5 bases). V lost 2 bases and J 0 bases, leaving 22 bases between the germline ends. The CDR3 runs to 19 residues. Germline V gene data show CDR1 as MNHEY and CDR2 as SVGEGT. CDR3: CASSYPNTLDKYYQETQYF. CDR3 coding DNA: TGTGCCAGCAGTTACCCAAATACCCTGGACAAGTACTACCAAGAGACCCAGTACTTC.

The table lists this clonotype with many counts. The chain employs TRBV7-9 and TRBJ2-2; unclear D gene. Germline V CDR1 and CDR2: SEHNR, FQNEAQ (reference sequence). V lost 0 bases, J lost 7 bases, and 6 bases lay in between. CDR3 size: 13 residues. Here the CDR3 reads CASSLALVGELFF. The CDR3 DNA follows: TGTGCCAGCAGCTTAGCGCTGGTCGGGGAGCTGTTTTTT.

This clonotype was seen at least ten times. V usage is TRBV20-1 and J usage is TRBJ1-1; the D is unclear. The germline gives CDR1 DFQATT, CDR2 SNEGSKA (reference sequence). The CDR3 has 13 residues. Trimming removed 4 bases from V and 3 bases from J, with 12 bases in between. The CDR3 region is CSATFGADTEAFF. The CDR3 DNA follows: TGCAGTGCTACATTCGGAGCGGACACTGAAGCTTTCTTT.

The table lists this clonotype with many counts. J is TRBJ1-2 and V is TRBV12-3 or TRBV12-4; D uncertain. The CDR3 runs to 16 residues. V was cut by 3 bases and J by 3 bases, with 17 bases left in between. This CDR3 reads CASSLGTSLGYYGYTF. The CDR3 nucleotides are TGTGCCAGCAGTTTGGGAACCTCCCTAGGGTACTATGGCTACACCTTC.

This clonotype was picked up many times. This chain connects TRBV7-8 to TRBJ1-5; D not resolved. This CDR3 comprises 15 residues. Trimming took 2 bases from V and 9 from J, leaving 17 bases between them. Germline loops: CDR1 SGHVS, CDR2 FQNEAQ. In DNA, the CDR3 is TGTGCCAGCAGCTTAAGATCGCCCTTTTATAGGCCCCAGCATTTT. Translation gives CASSLRSPFYRPQHF.

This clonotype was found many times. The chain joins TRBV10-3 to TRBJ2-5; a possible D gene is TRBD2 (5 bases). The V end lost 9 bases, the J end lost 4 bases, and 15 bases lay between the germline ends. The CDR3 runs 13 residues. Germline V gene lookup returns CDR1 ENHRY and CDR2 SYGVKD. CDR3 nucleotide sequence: TGTGCCATAAAACCTGAGGGCCGAGAGACCCAGTACTTC. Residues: CAIKPEGRETQYF.

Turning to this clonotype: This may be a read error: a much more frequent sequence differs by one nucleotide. The CDR3 bases are TGCAGTGCTAGGCTACGGGGGGCCATTACCTACGAGCAGTACTTC. It encodes CSARLRGAITYEQYF. This rearrangement joins TRBV20-1 to TRBJ2-7, with TRBD2 as a possible D gene (7 bases). Per germline, CDR1 DFQATT and CDR2 SNEGSKA (reference sequence). CDR3 length equals 15 residues. V lost 3 bases to trimming and J lost 2 bases, with 17 bases between them.

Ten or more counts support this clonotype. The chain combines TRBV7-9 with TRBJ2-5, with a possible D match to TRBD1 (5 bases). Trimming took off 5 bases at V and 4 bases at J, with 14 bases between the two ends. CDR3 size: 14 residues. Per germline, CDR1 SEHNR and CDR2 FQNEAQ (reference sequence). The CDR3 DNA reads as TGTGCCAGCAGCCCCACCGCAAGGGGAGAGACCCAGTACTTC. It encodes CASSPTARGETQYF.

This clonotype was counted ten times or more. CDR3 amino acids: CASSLDQSSYEQYF. CDR3 sequence (DNA): TGCGCCAGCAGCTTGGACCAGAGCTCCTACGAGCAGTACTTC. V is TRBV5-1 and J is TRBJ2-7; no firm D call. V was trimmed by 0 bases and J by 0 bases, leaving 7 bases between them. This CDR3 spans 14 amino acids. In germline, CDR1 is SGHRS, CDR2 YFSETQ.

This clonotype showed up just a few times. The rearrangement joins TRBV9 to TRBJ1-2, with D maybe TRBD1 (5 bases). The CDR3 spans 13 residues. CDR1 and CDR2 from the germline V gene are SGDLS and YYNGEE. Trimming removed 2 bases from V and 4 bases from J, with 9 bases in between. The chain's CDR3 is CASSVSGSYGYTF. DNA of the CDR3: TGTGCCAGCAGCGTCTCAGGGTCCTATGGCTACACCTTC.

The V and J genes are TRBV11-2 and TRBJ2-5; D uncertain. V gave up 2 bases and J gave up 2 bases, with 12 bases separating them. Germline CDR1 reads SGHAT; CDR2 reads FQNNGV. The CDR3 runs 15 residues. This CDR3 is CASSLFAGTQETQYF. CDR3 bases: TGTGCCAGCAGCTTATTCGCAGGAACACAAGAGACCCAGTACTTC.

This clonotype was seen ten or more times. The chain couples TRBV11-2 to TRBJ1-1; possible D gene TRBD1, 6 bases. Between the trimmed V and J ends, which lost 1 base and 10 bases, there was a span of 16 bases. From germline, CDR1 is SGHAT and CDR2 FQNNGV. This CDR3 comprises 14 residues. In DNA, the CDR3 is TGTGCCAGCAGCTTAGTTGGGGGGGCTAGCAGAGCTTTCTTT. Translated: CASSLVGGASRAFF.

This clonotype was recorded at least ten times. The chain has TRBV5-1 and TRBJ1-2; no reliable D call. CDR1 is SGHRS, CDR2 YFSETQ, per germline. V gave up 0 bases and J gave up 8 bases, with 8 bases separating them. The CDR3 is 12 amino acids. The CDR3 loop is CASSLGMRGYTF. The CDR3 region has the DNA TGCGCCAGCAGCTTGGGCATGCGCGGCTACACCTTC.

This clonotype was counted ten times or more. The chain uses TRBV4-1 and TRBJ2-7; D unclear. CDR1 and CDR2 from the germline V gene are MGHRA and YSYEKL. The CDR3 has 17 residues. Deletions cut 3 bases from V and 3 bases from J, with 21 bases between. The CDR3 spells CASSHPTPGGGYYEQYF. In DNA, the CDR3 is TGCGCCAGCAGCCATCCAACACCCGGTGGCGGTTACTACGAGCAGTACTTC.

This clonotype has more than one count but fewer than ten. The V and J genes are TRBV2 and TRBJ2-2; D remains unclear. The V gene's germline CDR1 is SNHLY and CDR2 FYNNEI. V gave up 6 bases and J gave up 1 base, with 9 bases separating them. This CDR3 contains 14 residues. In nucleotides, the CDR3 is TGTGCCAGCAGGTACACACAGAACACCGGGGAGCTGTTTTTT. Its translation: CASRYTQNTGELFF.

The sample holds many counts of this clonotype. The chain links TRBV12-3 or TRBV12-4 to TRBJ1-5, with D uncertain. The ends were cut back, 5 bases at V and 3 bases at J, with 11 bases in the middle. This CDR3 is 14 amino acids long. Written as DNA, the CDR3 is TGTGCCAGCAGTCCCTCAGGTTTCAATCAGCCCCAGCATTTT. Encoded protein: CASSPSGFNQPQHF.

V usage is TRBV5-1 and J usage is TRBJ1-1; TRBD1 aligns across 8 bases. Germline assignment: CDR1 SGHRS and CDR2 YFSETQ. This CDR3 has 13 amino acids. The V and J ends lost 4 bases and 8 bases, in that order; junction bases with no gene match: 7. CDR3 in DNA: TGCGCCAGCAGCCCCTTGGGACAGGCAGAAGCTTTCTTT. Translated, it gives CASSPLGQAEAFF. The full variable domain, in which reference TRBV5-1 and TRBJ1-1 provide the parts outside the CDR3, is KAGVTQTPRYLIKTRGQQVTLSCSPISGHRSVSWYQQTPGQGLQFLFEYFSETQRNKGNFPGRFSGRQFSNSRSEMNVSTLELGDSALYLCASSPLGQAEAFFGQGTRLTVV.

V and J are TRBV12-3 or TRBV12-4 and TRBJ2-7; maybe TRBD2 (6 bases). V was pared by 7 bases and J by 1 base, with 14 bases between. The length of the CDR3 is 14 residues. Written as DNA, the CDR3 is TGTGCCAGCACCCTGGGGGGTTGGTCCTACGAGCAGTACTTC. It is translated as CASTLGGWSYEQYF.